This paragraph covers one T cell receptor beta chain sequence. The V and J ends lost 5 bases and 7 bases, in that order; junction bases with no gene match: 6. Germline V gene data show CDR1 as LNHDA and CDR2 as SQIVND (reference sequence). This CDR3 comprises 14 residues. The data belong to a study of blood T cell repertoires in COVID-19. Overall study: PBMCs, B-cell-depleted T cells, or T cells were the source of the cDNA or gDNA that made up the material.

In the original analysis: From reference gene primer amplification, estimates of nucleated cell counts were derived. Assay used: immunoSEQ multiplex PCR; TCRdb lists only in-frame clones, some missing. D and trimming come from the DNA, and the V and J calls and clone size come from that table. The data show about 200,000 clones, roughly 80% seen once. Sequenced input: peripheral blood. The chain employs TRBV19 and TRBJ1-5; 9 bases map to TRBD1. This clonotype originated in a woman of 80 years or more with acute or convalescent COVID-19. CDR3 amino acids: CASSQGQGIQPQHF. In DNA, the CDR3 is TGTGCCAGTAGTCAAGGACAGGGGATACAGCCCCAGCATTTT. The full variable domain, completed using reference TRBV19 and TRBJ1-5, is DGGITQSPKYLFRKEGQNVTLSCEQNLNHDAMYWYRQDPGQGLRLIYYSQIVNDFQKGDIAEGYSVSREKKESFPLTVTSAQKNPTAFYLCASSQGQGIQPQHFGDGTRLSIL.